Here is one T cell receptor beta chain with its context. Its specificity is not known. Looked up from germline, CDR1 is GTSNPN and CDR2 is SVGIG (reference sequence). V shed 2 bases and J 4 bases; nucleotides not matched to a gene: 7. The CDR3 has 14 residues. The data derive from a study of OX40 agonist ivuxolimab in advanced cancers. Study-level results: The study observed clonal expansion of CD4+ and CD8+ blood T cells by week 6 at 0.1 to 3.0 mg/kg.

Blood sampling took place at baseline, cycle 4 day 1, and cycle 7 day 1. Generated by immunoSEQ multiplex PCR, the TCRdb table keeps only in-frame clones and is missing some. Of almost 85,000 clones in the sample, nearly 95% were seen once. The receptor's source is an adult with an advanced solid tumor such as melanoma, head and neck, liver or kidney cancer. V usage is TRBV30 and J usage is TRBJ2-5, with 7 bases identical to TRBD2. The starting material was CD4+ or CD8+ T cells sorted from blood, obtained in a trial of the OX40 agonist ivuxolimab. The chain's CDR3 is CAWSKLARGETQYF. CDR3 nucleotide sequence: TGTGCCTGGAGTAAACTAGCGAGAGGAGAGACCCAGTACTTC.